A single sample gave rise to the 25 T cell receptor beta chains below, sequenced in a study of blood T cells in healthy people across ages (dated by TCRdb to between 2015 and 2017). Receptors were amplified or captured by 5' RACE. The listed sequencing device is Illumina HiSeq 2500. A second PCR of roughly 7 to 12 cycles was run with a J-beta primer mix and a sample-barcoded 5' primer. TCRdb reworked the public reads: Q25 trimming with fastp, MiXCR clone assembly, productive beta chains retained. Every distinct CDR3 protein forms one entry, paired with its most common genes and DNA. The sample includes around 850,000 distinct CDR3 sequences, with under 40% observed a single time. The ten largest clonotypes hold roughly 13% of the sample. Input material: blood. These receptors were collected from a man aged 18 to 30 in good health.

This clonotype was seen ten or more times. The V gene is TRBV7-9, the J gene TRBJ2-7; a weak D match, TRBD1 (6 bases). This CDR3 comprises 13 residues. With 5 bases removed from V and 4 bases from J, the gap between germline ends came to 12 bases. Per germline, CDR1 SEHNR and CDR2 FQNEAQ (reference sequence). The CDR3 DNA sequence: TGTGCCAGCAGCCAGGGGCTGGGGTACGAGCAGTACTTC. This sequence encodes CASSQGLGYEQYF.

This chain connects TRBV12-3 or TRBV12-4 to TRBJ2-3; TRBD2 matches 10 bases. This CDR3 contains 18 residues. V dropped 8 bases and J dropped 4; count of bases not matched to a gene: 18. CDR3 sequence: CASGGNRPGLATPDTQYF. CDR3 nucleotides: TGTGCCAGCGGAGGGAACCGACCGGGACTAGCGACGCCAGATACGCAGTATTTT.

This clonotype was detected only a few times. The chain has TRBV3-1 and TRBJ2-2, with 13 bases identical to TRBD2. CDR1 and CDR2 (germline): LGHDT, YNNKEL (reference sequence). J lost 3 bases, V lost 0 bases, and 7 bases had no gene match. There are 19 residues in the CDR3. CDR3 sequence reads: CASSQESLAGGPDTGELFF. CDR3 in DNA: TGTGCCAGCAGCCAAGAGTCACTAGCGGGGGGGCCGGACACCGGGGAGCTGTTTTTT.

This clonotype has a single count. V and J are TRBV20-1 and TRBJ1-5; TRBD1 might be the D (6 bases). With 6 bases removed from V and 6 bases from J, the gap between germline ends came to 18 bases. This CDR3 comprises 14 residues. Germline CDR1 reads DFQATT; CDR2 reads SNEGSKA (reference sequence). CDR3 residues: CSASVGKGGQPQHF. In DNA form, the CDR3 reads TGCAGTGCATCGGTCGGGAAAGGGGGTCAGCCCCAGCATTTT.

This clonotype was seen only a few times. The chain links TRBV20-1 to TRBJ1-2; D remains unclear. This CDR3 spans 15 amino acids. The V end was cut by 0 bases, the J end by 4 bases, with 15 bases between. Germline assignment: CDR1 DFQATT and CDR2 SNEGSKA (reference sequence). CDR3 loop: CSARDSAKRGYGYTF. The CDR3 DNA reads TGCAGTGCTAGAGACAGCGCAAAGCGTGGCTATGGCTACACCTTC.

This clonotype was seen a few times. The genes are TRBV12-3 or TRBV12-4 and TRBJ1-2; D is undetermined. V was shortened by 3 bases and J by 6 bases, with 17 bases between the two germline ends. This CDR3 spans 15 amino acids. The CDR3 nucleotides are TGTGCCAGCAGTTTCGGCCGGGCACATAAGGATGGCTACACCTTC. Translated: CASSFGRAHKDGYTF.

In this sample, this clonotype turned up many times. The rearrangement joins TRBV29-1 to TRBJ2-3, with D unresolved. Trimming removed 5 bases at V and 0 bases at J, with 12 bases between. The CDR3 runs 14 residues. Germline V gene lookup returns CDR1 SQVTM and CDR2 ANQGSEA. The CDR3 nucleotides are TGCAGCGTTCAGTCTGGTACTAGCACAGATACGCAGTATTTT. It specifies CSVQSGTSTDTQYF.

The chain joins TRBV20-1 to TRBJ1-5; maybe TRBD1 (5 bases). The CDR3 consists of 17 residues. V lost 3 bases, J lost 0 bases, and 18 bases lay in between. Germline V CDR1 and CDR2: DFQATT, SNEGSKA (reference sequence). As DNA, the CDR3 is TGCAGTGCTAGTTGGGGCCTCATCGATAATAGCAATCAGCCCCAGCATTTT. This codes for CSASWGLIDNSNQPQHF.

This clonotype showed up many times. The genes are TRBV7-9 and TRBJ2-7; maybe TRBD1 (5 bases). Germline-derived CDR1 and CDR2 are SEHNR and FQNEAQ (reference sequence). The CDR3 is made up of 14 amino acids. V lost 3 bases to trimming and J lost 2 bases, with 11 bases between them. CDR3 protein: CASSFGHPAYEQYF. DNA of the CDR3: TGTGCCAGCAGCTTCGGACACCCGGCCTACGAGCAGTACTTC.

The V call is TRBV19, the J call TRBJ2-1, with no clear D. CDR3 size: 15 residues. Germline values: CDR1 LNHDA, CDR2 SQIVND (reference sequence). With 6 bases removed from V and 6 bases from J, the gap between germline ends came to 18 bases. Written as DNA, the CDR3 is TGTGCCAGTAGCCAAGTAGTGGGTAAGGTCAATGAGCAGTTCTTC. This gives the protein CASSQVVGKVNEQFF.

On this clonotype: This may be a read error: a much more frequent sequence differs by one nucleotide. CDR3 nucleotide sequence: TGTGCCAGCGGCGTAGGGCCGCTCGGAGTGGGAACAGATACGCAGTATTTT. Amino acid sequence: CASGVGPLGVGTDTQYF. This sequence joins TRBV9 and TRBJ2-3, with no clear D. The CDR3 is 17 residues long. In germline, CDR1 is SGDLS, CDR2 YYNGEE.

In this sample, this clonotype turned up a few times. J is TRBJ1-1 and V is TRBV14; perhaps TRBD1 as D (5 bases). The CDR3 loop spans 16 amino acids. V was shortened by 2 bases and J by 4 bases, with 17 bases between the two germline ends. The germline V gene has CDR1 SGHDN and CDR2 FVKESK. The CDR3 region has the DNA TGTGCCAGCAGCCAAACTCTTGGGGTGAGGGGCACTGAAGCTTTCTTT. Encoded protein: CASSQTLGVRGTEAFF.

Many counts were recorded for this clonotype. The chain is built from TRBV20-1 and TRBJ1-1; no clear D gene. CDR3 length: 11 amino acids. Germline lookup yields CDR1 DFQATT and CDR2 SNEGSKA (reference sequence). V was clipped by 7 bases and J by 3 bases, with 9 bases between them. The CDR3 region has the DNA TGCAGTGTACCGGGTGACACTGAAGCTTTCTTT. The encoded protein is CSVPGDTEAFF.

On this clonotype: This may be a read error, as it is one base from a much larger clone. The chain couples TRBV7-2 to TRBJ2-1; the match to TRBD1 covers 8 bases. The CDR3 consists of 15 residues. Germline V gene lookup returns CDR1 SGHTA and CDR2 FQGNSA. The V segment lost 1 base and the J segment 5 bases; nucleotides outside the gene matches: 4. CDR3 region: CASSLVRTGNNEQFF. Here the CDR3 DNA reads TGTGCCAGCAGCTTAGTCAGGACAGGGAACAATGAGCAGTTCTTC.

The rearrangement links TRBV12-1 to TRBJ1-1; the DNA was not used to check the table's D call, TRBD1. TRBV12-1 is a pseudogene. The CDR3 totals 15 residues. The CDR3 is CASKNRTGGNTEAFF. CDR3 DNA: TGTGCCAGCAAAAATCGGACAGGGGGCAACACTGAAGCTTTCTTT.

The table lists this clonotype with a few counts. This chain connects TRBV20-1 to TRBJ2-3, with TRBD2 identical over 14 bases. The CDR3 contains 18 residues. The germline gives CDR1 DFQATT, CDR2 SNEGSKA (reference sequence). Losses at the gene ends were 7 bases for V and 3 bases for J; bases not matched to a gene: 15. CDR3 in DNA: TGCAGTGGGGAAGGCAGACTAGCGGGGGGGCGAGGGACAGATACGCAGTATTTT. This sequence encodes CSGEGRLAGGRGTDTQYF.

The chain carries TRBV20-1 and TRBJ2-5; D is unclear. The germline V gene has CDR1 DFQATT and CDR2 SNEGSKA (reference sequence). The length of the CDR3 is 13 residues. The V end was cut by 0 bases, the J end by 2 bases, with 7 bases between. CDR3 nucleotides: TGCAGTGCTAGAGAGGGCTCTCAAGAGACCCAGTACTTC. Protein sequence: CSAREGSQETQYF.

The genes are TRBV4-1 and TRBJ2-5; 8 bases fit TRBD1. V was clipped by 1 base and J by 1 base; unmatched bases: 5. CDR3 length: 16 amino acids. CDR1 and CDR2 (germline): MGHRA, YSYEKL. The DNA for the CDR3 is TGCGCCAGCAGCCAAGGCCCGGGACAGGTCCAAGAGACCCAGTACTTC. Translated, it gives CASSQGPGQVQETQYF.

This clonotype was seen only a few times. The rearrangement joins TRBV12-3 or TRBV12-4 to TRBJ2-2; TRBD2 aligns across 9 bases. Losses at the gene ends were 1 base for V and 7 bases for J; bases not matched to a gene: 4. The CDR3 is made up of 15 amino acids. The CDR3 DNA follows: TGTGCCAGCAGTTTAGGGGCTAGCGGGAACGGGGAGCTGTTTTTT. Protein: CASSLGASGNGELFF.

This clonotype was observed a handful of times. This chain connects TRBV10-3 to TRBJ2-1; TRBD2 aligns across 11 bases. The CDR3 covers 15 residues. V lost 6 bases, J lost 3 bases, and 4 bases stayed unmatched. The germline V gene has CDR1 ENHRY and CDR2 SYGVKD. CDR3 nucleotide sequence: TGTGCCATCAGCAAGACTAGCGGGGTCTACAATGAGCAGTTCTTC. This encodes CAISKTSGVYNEQFF.

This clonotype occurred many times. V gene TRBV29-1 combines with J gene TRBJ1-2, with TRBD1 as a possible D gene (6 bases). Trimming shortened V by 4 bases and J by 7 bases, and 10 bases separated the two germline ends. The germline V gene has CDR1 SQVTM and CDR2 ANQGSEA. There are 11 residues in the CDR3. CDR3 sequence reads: CSVGDKVGYTF. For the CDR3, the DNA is TGCAGCGTTGGGGACAAGGTTGGCTACACCTTC.

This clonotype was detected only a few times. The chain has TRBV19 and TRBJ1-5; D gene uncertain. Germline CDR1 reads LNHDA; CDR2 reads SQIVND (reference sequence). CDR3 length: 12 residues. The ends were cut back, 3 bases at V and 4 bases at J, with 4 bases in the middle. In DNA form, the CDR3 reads TGTGCCAGTAGTATTGGGAATCAGCCCCAGCATTTT. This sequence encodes CASSIGNQPQHF.

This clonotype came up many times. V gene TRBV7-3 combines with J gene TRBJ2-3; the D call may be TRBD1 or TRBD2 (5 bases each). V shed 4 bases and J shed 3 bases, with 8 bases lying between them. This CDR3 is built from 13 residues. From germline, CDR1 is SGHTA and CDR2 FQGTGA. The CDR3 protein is CASSSEGTDTQYF. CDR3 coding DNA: TGTGCCAGCAGCTCCGAGGGGACAGATACGCAGTATTTT.

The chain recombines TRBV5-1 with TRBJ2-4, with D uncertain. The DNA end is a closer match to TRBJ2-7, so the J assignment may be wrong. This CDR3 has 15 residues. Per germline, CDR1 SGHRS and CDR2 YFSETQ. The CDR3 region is CASSLAVNSAYEQYF. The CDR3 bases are TGCGCCAGCAGCTTGGCCGTAAACTCCGCCTACGAGCAGTACTTC.

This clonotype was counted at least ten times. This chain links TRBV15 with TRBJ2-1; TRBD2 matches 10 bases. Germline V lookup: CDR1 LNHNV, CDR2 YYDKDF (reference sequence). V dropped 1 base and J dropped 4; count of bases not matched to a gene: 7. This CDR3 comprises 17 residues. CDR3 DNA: TGTGCCACCAGCAGAGTACTCATAGCGGGGGGATACAATGAGCAGTTCTTC. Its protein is CATSRVLIAGGYNEQFF.